Listed here are 8 T cell receptor beta chains from one sample, sequenced in a study. Amplification of TRBV12-4/TRBJ1-2 clonotypes used adaptor-ligated barcode primers. TCRdb called the multiplex PCR reads again in MiXCR, with one record for every CDR3 protein. The top ten clones hold 10% to 13% of a sample with around 2,500 distinct CDR3 sequences, approximately 4.8% of them seen once. The specimen was naive CD4+ T cells sorted from blood. Subset defined: naive CD4+ T cells, CD4+CD45RA+CD25-. These receptors were obtained from a female donor with breast cancer.

By share of the sample, this clonotype is medium-sized. This chain links TRBV12-3 or TRBV12-4 with TRBJ1-2; unclear D gene. V lost 1 base, J lost 5 bases, and 14 bases lay in between. The CDR3 spans 15 residues. As DNA, the CDR3 is TGTGCCAGCAGTTTAGTTTCTCCTGGGCTTTATGGCTACACCTTC. Its protein is CASSLVSPGLYGYTF.

By sample fraction, this clonotype is medium-sized. The chain carries TRBV12-3 or TRBV12-4 and TRBJ1-2; a weak D match, TRBD1 (5 bases). Deletions cut 0 bases from V and 3 bases from J, with 11 bases between. This CDR3 is 15 amino acids long. The CDR3 sequence is CASSLAQGWDYGYTF. Written as DNA, the CDR3 is TGTGCCAGCAGTTTAGCGCAGGGATGGGACTATGGCTACACCTTC.

By frequency in the sample, this clonotype is medium-sized. The J gene is TRBJ1-2, the V gene TRBV12-3 or TRBV12-4, with D unclear. Trimming took 3 bases from V and 6 from J, leaving 5 bases between them. This CDR3 is built from 11 residues. The DNA for the CDR3 is TGTGCCAGCAGTTTTAAACATGGCTACACCTTC. This encodes CASSFKHGYTF.

This clonotype is medium-sized (0.01 to 0.1%) by share. The rearrangement uses TRBV12-3 or TRBV12-4 and TRBJ1-2; 7 bases fit TRBD1. The CDR3 totals 14 residues. The V and J ends lost 6 bases and 4 bases, in that order; junction bases with no gene match: 8. The CDR3 is CASSPGQPSYGYTF. The DNA for the CDR3 is TGTGCCAGCAGCCCGGGACAGCCATCCTATGGCTACACCTTC.

This clonotype is large by share. This chain links TRBV12-3 or TRBV12-4 with TRBJ1-2, with 9 positions matching TRBD1. After removal of 5 bases from V and 1 base from J, the junction contained 8 bases not matched to a gene. This CDR3 is built from 16 residues. CDR3 sequence: CASSPTPGQGNYGYTF. As DNA, the CDR3 is TGTGCCAGCAGTCCCACGCCGGGACAGGGTAACTATGGCTACACCTTC.

Within the sample, this clonotype is medium-sized. This chain joins TRBV12-3 or TRBV12-4 and TRBJ1-2, with a tentative D call TRBD1 (6 bases). Trimming removed 5 bases from V and 8 bases from J, with 15 bases in between. This CDR3 has 13 residues. CDR3 region: CASSLQGGGGYTF. The CDR3 region has the DNA TGTGCCAGCAGTCTACAGGGAGGTGGCGGCTACACCTTC.

This clonotype is deemed medium-sized. The J gene is TRBJ1-2, the V gene TRBV12-3 or TRBV12-4, with D hard to call. Trimming took off 2 bases at V and 2 bases at J, with 18 bases between the two ends. The CDR3 length is 17 residues. The CDR3 DNA reads as TGTGCCAGCAGTTTAAGAGAGACACTAAGAAAGAACTATGGCTACACCTTC. Its protein is CASSLRETLRKNYGYTF.

By proportion, this clonotype is medium-sized (0.01 to 0.1%). V is TRBV12-3 or TRBV12-4 and J is TRBJ1-2; no definite D call. The CDR3 extends over 15 amino acids. The V gene lost 2 bases and the J gene lost 4 bases, with 14 bases spanning the gap. As DNA, the CDR3 is TGTGCCAGCAGTTTAAGGGCTGGACCGAGCTATGGCTACACCTTC. As protein: CASSLRAGPSYGYTF.